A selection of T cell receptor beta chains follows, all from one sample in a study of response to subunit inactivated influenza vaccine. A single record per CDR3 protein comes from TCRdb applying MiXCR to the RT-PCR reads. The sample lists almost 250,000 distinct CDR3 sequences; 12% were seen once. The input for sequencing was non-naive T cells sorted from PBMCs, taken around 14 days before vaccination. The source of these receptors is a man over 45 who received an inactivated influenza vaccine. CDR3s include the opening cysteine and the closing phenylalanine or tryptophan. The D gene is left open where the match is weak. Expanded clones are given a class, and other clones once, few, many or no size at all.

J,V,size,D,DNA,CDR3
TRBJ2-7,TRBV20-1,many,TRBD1,TGCAGTGCTAGCCGGGACAGCTTTTACGAGCAGTACTTC,CSASRDSFYEQYF
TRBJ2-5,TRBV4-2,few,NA,TGTGCCAGCAGCCAAGTTGGGGGGGGGCAACAAGAGACCCAGTACTTC,CASSQVGGGQQETQYF
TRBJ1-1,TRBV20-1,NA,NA,TGCAGTGGAGAAGAATCCGAACGGCCTGTTACTTTCTTT,CSGEESERPVTFF
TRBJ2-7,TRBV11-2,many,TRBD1,TGTGCCAGCAGCCCCCGCGGACAGGGTTTTATGAACAGCTACGAGCAGTACTTC,CASSPRGQGFMNSYEQYF
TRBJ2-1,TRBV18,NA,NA,TGTGCCAGCTCACCACCAGGACAGAGGGCATTGAATGAGCAGTTCTTC,CASSPPGQRALNEQFF
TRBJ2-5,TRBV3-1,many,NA,TGTGCCAGCAGCCAATTTCAAGTGGAGACCCAGTACTTC,CASSQFQVETQYF
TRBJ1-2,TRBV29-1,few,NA,TGCAGCGTTGAGGACTTCAAGTGGGGCTACACCTTC,CSVEDFKWGYTF
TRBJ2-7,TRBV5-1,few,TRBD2,TGCGCCAGCACCTATGGGGGGGGAATCTACGAGCAGTACTTC,CASTYGGGIYEQYF
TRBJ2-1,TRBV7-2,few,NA,TGTGCCAGCAGCTTAAGCGGCCCAGGGGAGCAGTTCTTC,CASSLSGPGEQFF
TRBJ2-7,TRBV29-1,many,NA,TGCAGCGTCAGACAGGGAGGGACCTACGAGCAGTACTTC,CSVRQGGTYEQYF
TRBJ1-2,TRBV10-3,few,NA,TGTGCCATCAGTGAAGAAGGGGCGGTAGGCTACACCTTC,CAISEEGAVGYTF
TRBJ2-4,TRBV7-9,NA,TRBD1,TGTGCCAGCAGCCAGGGGACAGACCGAAACATTCAGTACTTC,CASSQGTDRNIQYF
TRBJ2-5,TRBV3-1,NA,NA,TGTGCCAGCAGCCAACACCGGTCGGTCTGTGGCGCTGGATCCCCAGAGACCCAGTACTTC,CASSQHRSVCGAGSPETQYF
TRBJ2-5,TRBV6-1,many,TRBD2,TGTGCCAGCAGACTAAGCGGGGGACAAGAGACCCAGTACTTC,CASRLSGGQETQYF
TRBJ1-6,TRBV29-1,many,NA,TGCAGCGTTAAGAGCTCCTATAATTCACCCCTCCACTTT,CSVKSSYNSPLHF
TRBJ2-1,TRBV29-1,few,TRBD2,TGCAGCGTTGTGGGGGGGACGGGACTAGCGGGAGGGAGCTCCTACAATGAGCAGTTCTTC,CSVVGGTGLAGGSSYNEQFF
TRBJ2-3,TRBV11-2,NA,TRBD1,TGTGCCAGCAGCCCCCCTGGACAGGGCCAATCGTCGGTACGGTATTTT,CASSPPGQGQSSVRYF
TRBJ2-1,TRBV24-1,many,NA,TGTGCCACCAGCGATCCAGGGGGGGAGGAGCAGTTCTTC,CATSDPGGEEQFF
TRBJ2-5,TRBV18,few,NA,TGTGCCAGCTCACTACTAAAAGAGACCCAGTACTTC,CASSLLKETQYF
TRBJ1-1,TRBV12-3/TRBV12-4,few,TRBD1,TGTGCCAGCAGTCCTGACAGACCAGCCCCGGGACAGGGGGTTCCTGAAGCTTTCTTT,CASSPDRPAPGQGVPEAFF
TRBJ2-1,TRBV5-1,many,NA,TGCGCCAGCAGTACCGGGACTGCCTACAATGAGCAGTTCTTC,CASSTGTAYNEQFF
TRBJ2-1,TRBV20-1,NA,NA,TGCAGTGCTAGAGTTCCGCGGACGGGGTATGAGCACTTCTTC,CSARVPRTGYEHFF
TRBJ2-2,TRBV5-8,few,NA,TGTGCCAGCAGCCGGATCAACACCGGGGAGCTGTTTTTT,CASSRINTGELFF
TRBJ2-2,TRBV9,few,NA,TGTGCCAGCAGCGTAGTGACCGGGGAGCTGTTTTTT,CASSVVTGELFF
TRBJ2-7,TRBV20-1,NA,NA,TGCAGTGCTAGAGATATTGGGACCGAATACGAGCAGTACTTC,CSARDIGTEYEQYF
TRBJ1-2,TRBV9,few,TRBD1,TGTGCCAGCAGCGTTGGACAGGGACCCCTAGCTAACTATGGCTACACCTTC,CASSVGQGPLANYGYTF
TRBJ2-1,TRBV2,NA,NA,TGTGCCAGCAGGGATGACAGGGAGCAGTTCTTC,CASRDDREQFF
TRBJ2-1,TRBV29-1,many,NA,TGCAGCGTTGGAGACCCAAATCGGGGTGAGCAGTTCTTC,CSVGDPNRGEQFF
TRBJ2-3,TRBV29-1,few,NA,TGCAGCGTAAAAGGGGGCCCCGCGGGGACAGATACGCAGTATTTT,CSVKGGPAGTDTQYF
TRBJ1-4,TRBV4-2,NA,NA,TGTGCCAGCAGCCAAGACAGAACAACTAATGAAAAACTGTTTTTT,CASSQDRTTNEKLFF
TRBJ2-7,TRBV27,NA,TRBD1,TGTGCCAGCAGTTTTACAGGGGGCACGTACTTC,CASSFTGGTYF
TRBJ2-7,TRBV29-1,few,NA,TGCAGCGTTGAAGATCCTGGTGAGTCCTACGAGCAGTACTTC,CSVEDPGESYEQYF
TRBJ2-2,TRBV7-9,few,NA,TGTGCCAGCAGCCGGACTGATACCGGGGAGCTGTTTTTT,CASSRTDTGELFF
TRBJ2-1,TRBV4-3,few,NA,TGCGCCAGCAGCCCGACAGCTAACTACAATGAGCAGTTCTTC,CASSPTANYNEQFF
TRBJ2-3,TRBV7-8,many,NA,TGTGCCAGCAGCTTACGCGCTGGAGTCCTCACAGATACGCAGTATTTT,CASSLRAGVLTDTQYF
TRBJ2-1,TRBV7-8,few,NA,TGTGCCAGCAGAGTTCCGGGACACCCCAACAATGAGCAGTTCTTC,CASRVPGHPNNEQFF
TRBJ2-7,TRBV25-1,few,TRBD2,TGTGCCAGCAGTGACCTTAGCGGGGGGGGGTACGAGCAGTACTTC,CASSDLSGGGYEQYF
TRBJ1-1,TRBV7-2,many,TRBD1,TGTGCCAGCAGCTGGCTCGACAGGGGTCAGACTGAAGCTTTCTTT,CASSWLDRGQTEAFF
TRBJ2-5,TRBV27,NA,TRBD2,TGTGCCAGCAGTGAACTAGCGGGAGTCGAGGAGACCCAGTACTTC,CASSELAGVEETQYF
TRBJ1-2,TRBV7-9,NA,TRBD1,TGTGCCAGCAGCGTTTCAGGGGGGAGCTACACCTTC,CASSVSGGSYTF
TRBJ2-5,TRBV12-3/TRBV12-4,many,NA,TGTGCCAGCAGCGTAGGGGACCGAGGGGCCCAGTACTTC,CASSVGDRGAQYF
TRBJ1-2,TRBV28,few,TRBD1,TGTGCCAGCAGTGAAGGACAGGGGAACTATGGCTACACCTTC,CASSEGQGNYGYTF